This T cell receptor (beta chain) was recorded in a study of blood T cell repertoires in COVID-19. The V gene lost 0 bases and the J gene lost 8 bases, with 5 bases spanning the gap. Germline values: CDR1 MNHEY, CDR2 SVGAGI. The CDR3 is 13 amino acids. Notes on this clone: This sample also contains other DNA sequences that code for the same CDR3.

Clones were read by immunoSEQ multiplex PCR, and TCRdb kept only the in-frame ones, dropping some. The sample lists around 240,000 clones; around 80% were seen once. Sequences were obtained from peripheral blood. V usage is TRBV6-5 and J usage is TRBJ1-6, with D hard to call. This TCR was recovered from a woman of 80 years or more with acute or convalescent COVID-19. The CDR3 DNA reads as TGTGCCAGCAGTTACTCGAGAGATTCACCCCTCCACTTT. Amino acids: CASSYSRDSPLHF.